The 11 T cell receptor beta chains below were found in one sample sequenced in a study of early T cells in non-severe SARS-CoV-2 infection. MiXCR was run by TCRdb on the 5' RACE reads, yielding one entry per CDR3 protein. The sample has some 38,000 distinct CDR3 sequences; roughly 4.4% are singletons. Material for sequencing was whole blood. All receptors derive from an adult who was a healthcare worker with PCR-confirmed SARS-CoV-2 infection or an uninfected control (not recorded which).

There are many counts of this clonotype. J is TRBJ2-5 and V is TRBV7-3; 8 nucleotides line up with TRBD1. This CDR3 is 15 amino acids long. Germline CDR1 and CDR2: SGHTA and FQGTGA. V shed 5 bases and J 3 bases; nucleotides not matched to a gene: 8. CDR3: CASSPTGVWEETQYF. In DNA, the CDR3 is TGTGCCAGCAGCCCGACAGGGGTTTGGGAAGAGACCCAGTACTTC.

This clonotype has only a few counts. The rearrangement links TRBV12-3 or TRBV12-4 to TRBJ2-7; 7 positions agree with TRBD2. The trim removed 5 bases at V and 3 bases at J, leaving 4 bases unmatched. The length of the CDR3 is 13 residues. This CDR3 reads CASSTWEGYEQYF. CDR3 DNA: TGTGCCAGCAGTACCTGGGAGGGCTACGAGCAGTACTTC.

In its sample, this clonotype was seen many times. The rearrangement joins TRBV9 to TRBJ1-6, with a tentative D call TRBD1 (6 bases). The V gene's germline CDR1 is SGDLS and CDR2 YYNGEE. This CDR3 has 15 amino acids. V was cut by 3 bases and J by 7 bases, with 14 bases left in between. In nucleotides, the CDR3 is TGTGCCAGCAGCGCACAGGGAGCGGCCAATTCACCCCTCCACTTT. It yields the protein CASSAQGAANSPLHF.

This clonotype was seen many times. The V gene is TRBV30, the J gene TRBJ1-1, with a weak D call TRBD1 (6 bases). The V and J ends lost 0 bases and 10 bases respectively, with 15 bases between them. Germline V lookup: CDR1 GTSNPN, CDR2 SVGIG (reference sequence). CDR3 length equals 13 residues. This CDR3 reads CAWSVRGGTPAFF. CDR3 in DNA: TGTGCCTGGAGTGTACGAGGAGGGACACCAGCTTTCTTT.

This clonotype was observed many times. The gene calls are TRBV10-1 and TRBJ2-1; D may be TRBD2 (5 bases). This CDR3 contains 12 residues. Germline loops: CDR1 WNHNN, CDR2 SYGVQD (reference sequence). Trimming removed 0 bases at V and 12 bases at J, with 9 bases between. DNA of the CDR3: TGCGCCAGCAGTGAGTCAAAGGGAGCGCAGTTCTTC. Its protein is CASSESKGAQFF.

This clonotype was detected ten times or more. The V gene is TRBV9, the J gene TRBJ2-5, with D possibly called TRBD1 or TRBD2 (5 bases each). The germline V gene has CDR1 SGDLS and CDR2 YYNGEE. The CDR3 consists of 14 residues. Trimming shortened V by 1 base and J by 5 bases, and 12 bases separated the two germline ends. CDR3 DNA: TGTGCCAGCAGCGTATCCGGGACGAGTGAGACCCAGTACTTC. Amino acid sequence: CASSVSGTSETQYF.

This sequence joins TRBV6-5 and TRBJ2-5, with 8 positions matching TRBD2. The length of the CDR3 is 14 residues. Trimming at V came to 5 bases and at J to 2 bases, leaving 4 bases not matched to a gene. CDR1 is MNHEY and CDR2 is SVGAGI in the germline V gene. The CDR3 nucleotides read TGTGCCAGCAGTGAAACTAGCGGACAAGAGACCCAGTACTTC. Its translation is CASSETSGQETQYF.

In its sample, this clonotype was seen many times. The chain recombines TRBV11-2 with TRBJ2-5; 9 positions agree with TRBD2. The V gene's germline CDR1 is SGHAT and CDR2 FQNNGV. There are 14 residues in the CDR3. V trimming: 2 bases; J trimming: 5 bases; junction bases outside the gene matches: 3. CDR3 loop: CASSLRLADETQYF. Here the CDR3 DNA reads TGTGCCAGCAGCTTACGACTAGCGGACGAGACCCAGTACTTC.

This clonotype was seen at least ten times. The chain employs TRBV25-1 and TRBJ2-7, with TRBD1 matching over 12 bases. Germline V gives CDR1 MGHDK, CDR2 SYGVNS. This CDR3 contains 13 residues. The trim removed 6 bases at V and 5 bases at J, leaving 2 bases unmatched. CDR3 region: CASRGTGGHEQYF. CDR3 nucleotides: TGTGCCAGCAGGGGGACAGGGGGCCACGAGCAGTACTTC.

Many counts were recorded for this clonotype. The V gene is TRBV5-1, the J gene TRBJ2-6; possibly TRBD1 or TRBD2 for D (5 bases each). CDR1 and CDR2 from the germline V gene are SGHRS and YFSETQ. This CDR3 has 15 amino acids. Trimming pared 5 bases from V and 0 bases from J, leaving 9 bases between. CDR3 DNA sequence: TGCGCCAGCAGACCAGGGAGCTCTGGGGCCAACGTCCTGACTTTC. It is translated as CASRPGSSGANVLTF. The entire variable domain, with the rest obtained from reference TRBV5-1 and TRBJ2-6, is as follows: KAGVTQTPRYLIKTRGQQVTLSCSPISGHRSVSWYQQTPGQGLQFLFEYFSETQRNKGNFPGRFSGRQFSNSRSEMNVSTLELGDSALYLCASRPGSSGANVLTFGAGSRLTVL.

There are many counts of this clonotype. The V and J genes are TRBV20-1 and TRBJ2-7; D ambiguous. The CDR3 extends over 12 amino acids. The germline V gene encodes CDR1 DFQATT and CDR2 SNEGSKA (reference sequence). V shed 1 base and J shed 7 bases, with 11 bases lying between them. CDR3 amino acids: CSARGIEREQYF. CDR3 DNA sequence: TGCAGTGCTAGAGGGATAGAAAGGGAGCAGTACTTC.